The 3 T cell receptor beta chains reported below all come from one sample, sequenced in a study of T cells in Graves' hyperthyroidism and ophthalmopathy (dated by TCRdb to the late 2010s). Libraries were made using multiplex PCR. Sequencer: Illumina HiSeq 2000. The TCR beta CDR3 regions were amplified from the RNA transcripts. For the first round of RT-PCR on the TCR CDR3, the HTBI primer set was used together with the Qiagen OneStep RT-PCR kit. Clones were called with MiXCR by TCRdb after fastp trimmed the public reads at Q25, and only in-frame beta chains were retained. Each CDR3 protein appears once, grouped with its most common genes and DNA. The sample includes roughly 290,000 distinct CDR3 sequences, with approximately 15% observed a single time. Roughly 53% of the sample belongs to the ten largest clones. The material sequenced was blood. The receptors were gathered from a woman in her sixties or seventies with Graves' ophthalmopathy.

This clonotype was recorded many times. The rearrangement links TRBV11-2 to TRBJ2-3; TRBD2 matches at 7 bases. Germline V gene sequence: CDR1 SGHAT, CDR2 FQNNGV. The V and J ends lost 2 bases and 2 bases, in that order; junction bases with no gene match: 1. The CDR3 runs 14 residues. The CDR3 nucleotides read TGTGCCAGCAGCTTAAGCGGGAACACAGATACGCAGTATTTT. Protein: CASSLSGNTDTQYF. Complete variable domain (other parts from reference TRBV11-2 and TRBJ2-3): EAGVAQSPRYKIIEKRQSVAFWCNPISGHATLYWYQQILGQGPKLLIQFQNNGVVDDSQLPKDRFSAERLKGVDSTLKIQPAKLEDSAVYLCASSLSGNTDTQYFGPGTRLTVL.

This clonotype was detected only a few times. The V and J genes are TRBV7-2 and TRBJ2-3, with D tentatively TRBD1 (6 bases). The V gene's germline CDR1 is SGHTA and CDR2 FQGNSA. Trimming left V 4 bases short and J 4 bases short, with 9 bases between. This CDR3 spans 13 amino acids. CDR3 sequence reads: CASSSQGSDTQYF. CDR3 bases: TGTGCCAGCAGCTCGCAGGGGTCAGATACGCAGTATTTT.

The chain uses TRBV5-1 and TRBJ2-7, with TRBD1 matching over 9 bases. This CDR3 comprises 14 residues. Unmatched junction bases numbered 8, after V lost 4 bases and J lost 6 bases. The V gene's germline CDR1 is SGHRS and CDR2 YFSETQ. This CDR3 reads CASSPGQGTGEQYF. CDR3 DNA sequence: TGCGCCAGCAGCCCCGGACAGGGGACGGGCGAGCAGTACTTC.